Sequencing of this T cell receptor beta chain was carried out in a study of cytomegalovirus exposure and HLA in healthy donors. Study in general: In a previous analysis, around 120 million unique TCR beta sequences were found from 150 million to 200 million T cells. Notes on the study in general: The likely origin of a cluster of highly shared sequence variants was a sequencing artifact. Cytomegalovirus association was listed for about 180 TCR beta chains.

Use of 60 Vbeta and 13 Jbeta primers characterized the PCR. The data were produced by immunoSEQ multiplex PCR, yet TCRdb's version contains in-frame clones alone and is incomplete. The data contain roughly 150,000 clones, over 55% of them singletons. CDR1 and CDR2 from the germline V gene are LGHNA and YSLEER. Trimming removed 1 base from V and 7 bases from J; junction bases left unmatched: 7. The CDR3 has 16 amino acids. Notes on this clone: The antigen is unknown.

The chain links TRBV4-3 to TRBJ2-1; 10 bases match TRBD2. The sequenced material came from PBMCs. The sequence derives from a middle-aged man in good health and CMV-seronegative. The CDR3 is CASSQGAGGPGNEQFF. CDR3 nucleotides: TGCGCCAGCAGCCAAGGAGCGGGAGGGCCTGGTAATGAGCAGTTCTTC.